The 5 T cell receptor beta chains below come from one sample, sequenced in a study of multiple sclerosis patients with progressive multifocal leukoencephalopathy. Repertoires were generated with immunoSEQ multiplex PCR, while TCRdb's copy carries only in-frame clones and drops some. Of fewer than 35,000 clones in the sample, 80% to 95% were seen once. Time point noted: before natalizumab initiation. Sequenced sample: PBMCs. The origin of the receptors is a man aged 30-40 years with multiple sclerosis.

This clone came up once. The chain is built from TRBV14 and TRBJ2-6; possible D gene TRBD2, 6 bases. The germline V gene has CDR1 SGHDN and CDR2 FVKESK. The CDR3 spans 17 residues. V was cut by 1 base and J by 0 bases, with 10 bases left in between. CDR3: CASSQGGAHSGANVLTF. The DNA of the CDR3 is TGTGCCAGCAGCCAAGGCGGGGCCCACTCTGGGGCCAACGTCCTGACTTTC.

This rearrangement joins TRBV18 to TRBJ2-7; TRBD1 aligns across 8 bases. V lost 1 base, J lost 6 bases, and 8 bases stayed unmatched. The CDR3 covers 15 residues. CDR1 KGHSH and CDR2 LQKENI come from the germline V gene. In nucleotides, the CDR3 is TGTGCCAGCTCACCACAGGTTCAGGGGGCCGGCGAGCAGTACTTC. Translated, it gives CASSPQVQGAGEQYF.

This clone was observed once. V and J are TRBV10-1 and TRBJ2-1; D unresolved. V gave up 6 bases and J gave up 4 bases, with 10 bases separating them. CDR3 length: 13 residues. Germline CDR1 is WNHNN and CDR2 is SYGVQD (reference sequence). In nucleotides, the CDR3 is TGCGCCAGCAGCAATGCTGGGTACAATGAGCAGTTCTTC. Amino acid sequence: CASSNAGYNEQFF.

This chain connects TRBV14 to TRBJ2-5; D unresolved. The CDR3 is made up of 14 amino acids. Between the trimmed V and J ends, which lost 2 bases and 5 bases, there was a span of 12 bases. From germline, CDR1 is SGHDN and CDR2 FVKESK. The CDR3 loop is CASSQTGRYETQYF. Written as DNA, the CDR3 is TGTGCCAGCAGCCAAACCGGCCGGTATGAGACCCAGTACTTC.

This clone was seen a single time. The chain couples TRBV6-5 to TRBJ1-5, with 10 bases matching TRBD1. The V gene's germline CDR1 is MNHEY and CDR2 SVGAGI. J was trimmed by 4 bases and V by 6 bases; bases with no gene match: 6. The CDR3 runs 15 residues. CDR3: CASRPTGGRNQPQHF. The CDR3 DNA follows: TGTGCCAGCAGACCGACAGGGGGCAGAAATCAGCCCCAGCATTTT.